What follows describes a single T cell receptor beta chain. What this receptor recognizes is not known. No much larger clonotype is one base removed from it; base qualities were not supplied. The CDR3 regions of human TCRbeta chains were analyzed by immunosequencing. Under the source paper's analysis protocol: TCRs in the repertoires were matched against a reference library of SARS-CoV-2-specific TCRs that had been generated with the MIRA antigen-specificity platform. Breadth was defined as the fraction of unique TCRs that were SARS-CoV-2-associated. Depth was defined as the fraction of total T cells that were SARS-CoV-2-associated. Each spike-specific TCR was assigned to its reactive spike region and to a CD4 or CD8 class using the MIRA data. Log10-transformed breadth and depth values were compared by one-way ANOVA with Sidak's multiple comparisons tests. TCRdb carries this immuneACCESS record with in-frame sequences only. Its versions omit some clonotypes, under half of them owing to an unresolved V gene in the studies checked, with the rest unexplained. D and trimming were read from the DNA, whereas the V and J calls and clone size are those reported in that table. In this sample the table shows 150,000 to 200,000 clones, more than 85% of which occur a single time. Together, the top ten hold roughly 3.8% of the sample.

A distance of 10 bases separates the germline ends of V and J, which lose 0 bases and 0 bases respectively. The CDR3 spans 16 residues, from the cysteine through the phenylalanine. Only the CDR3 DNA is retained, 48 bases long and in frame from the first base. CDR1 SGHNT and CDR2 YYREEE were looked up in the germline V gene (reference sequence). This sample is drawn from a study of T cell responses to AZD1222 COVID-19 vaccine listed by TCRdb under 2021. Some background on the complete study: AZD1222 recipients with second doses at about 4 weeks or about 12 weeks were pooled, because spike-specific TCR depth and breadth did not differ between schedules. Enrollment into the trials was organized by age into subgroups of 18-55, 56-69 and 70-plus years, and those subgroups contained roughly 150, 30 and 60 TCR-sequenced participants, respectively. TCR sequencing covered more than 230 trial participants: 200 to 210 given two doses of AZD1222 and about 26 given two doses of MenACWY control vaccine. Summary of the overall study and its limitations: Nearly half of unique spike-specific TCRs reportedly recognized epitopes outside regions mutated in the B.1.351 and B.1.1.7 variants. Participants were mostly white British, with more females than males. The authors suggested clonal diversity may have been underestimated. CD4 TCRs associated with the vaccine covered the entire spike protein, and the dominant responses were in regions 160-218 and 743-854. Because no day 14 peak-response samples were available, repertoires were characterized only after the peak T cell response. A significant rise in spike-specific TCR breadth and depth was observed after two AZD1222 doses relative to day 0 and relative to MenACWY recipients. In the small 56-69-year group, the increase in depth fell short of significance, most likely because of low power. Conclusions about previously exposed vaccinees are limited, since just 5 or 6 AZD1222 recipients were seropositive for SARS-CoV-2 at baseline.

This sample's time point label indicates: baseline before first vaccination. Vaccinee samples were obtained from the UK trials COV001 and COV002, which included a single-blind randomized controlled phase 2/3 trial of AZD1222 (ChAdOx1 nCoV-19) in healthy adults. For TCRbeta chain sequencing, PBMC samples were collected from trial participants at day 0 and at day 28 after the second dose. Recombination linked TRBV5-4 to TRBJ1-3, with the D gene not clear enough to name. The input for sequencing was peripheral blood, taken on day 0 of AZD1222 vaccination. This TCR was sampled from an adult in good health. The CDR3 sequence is CASSLGKTSSGNTIYF. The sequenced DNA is TGTGCCAGCAGCTTGGGGAAAACAAGCTCTGGAAACACCATATATTTT.